This T cell receptor (beta chain) stems from a study of blood T cell repertoires in COVID-19. Overall study context: Samples taken during acute and convalescent COVID-19 were collected in the United States, Italy and Spain. T cells, B-cell-depleted T cells, or PBMCs supplied cDNA or gDNA.

Original data processing: Researchers report that nucleated cell counts were estimated from reference gene primer amplification. The table came from immunoSEQ multiplex PCR; TCRdb's copy has only in-frame clones and leaves some out. V, J and clone size derive from that table, while D and trimming were established from the DNA sequence. The profile shows under 250,000 clones, approximately 80% of them singletons. V was clipped by 1 base and J by 1 base, with 8 bases between them. From germline, CDR1 is KGHSH and CDR2 LQKENI. The CDR3 contains 15 residues. This TCR was sampled from a man older than 75 with acute or convalescent COVID-19. The rearrangement links TRBV18 to TRBJ2-1; TRBD1 might be the D (5 bases). The sequencing input was peripheral blood. The CDR3 protein is CASSPQTVSYNEQFF. The DNA of the CDR3 is TGTGCCAGCTCACCACAGACAGTTTCCTACAATGAGCAGTTCTTC.